A selection of T cell receptor beta chains follows, all from one sample in a study of shared clonotypes between healthy human individuals. Sequencing used immunoSEQ multiplex PCR; TCRdb keeps in-frame clones, though not all of them. The sample holds about a million clones, 60% to 85% seen once. The sequenced material came from memory CD4+ T cells from PBMCs. The receptor set was obtained from a man younger than 35 in good health. Some clones in this sample may be carry-over from other donors' samples. CDR3s include the opening cysteine and the closing phenylalanine or tryptophan. The order of the fields is J gene, D gene, V gene, clone size, CDR3 protein, CDR3 DNA. The D gene is left open where the match is weak. The size of a clone is reported for some rows only, either as once, few or many, or as a class for expanded clones.

j_call: TRBJ2-1
d_call: TRBD2
v_call: TRBV28
clone_size: NA
cdr3_aa: CASSRSAGEVEQFF
cdr3_nt: TGTGCCAGCAGCCGTAGCGCGGGAGAGGTTGAGCAGTTCTTC

j_call: TRBJ1-2
d_call: NA
v_call: TRBV28
clone_size: NA
cdr3_aa: CASSGTSSNYGYTF
cdr3_nt: TGTGCCAGCAGTGGGACAAGCTCTAACTATGGCTACACCTTC

j_call: TRBJ2-2
d_call: NA
v_call: TRBV5-4
clone_size: few
cdr3_aa: CASSLITGTGELFF
cdr3_nt: TGTGCCAGCAGCTTGATAACAGGGACCGGGGAGCTGTTTTTT

j_call: TRBJ2-2
d_call: TRBD1
v_call: TRBV5-4
clone_size: NA
cdr3_aa: CASSPQGQGGSGELFF
cdr3_nt: TGTGCCAGCAGTCCCCAGGGACAGGGGGGGTCCGGGGAGCTGTTTTTT

j_call: TRBJ1-4
d_call: NA
v_call: TRBV19
clone_size: few
cdr3_aa: CASRTNPGQSLFF
cdr3_nt: TGTGCCAGTAGGACGAACCCGGGACAAAGTCTGTTTTTT

j_call: TRBJ1-4
d_call: NA
v_call: TRBV7-9
clone_size: NA
cdr3_aa: CASSSQGLTNEKLFF
cdr3_nt: TGTGCCAGCAGCTCACAAGGGCTAACTAATGAAAAACTGTTTTTT

j_call: TRBJ1-4
d_call: TRBD1
v_call: TRBV5-1
clone_size: NA
cdr3_aa: CASTAGTGKEKLFF
cdr3_nt: TGCGCCAGCACCGCCGGGACAGGGAAAGAAAAACTGTTTTTT

j_call: TRBJ2-2
d_call: TRBD2
v_call: TRBV2
clone_size: NA
cdr3_aa: CASSEASGAGELFF
cdr3_nt: TGTGCCAGCAGTGAGGCTAGCGGGGCCGGGGAGCTGTTTTTT

j_call: TRBJ2-7
d_call: TRBD2
v_call: TRBV5-1
clone_size: NA
cdr3_aa: CASSLRLAGDHEQYF
cdr3_nt: TGCGCCAGCAGCTTGCGGCTAGCGGGAGACCACGAGCAGTACTTC

j_call: TRBJ2-7
d_call: NA
v_call: TRBV5-1
clone_size: few
cdr3_aa: CASSSRGFVYEQYF
cdr3_nt: TGCGCCAGCAGCTCCAGGGGTTTTGTCTACGAGCAGTACTTC

j_call: TRBJ2-2
d_call: NA
v_call: TRBV7-9
clone_size: NA
cdr3_aa: CASSLQGSPGELFF
cdr3_nt: TGTGCCAGCAGCTTACAGGGAAGCCCCGGGGAGCTGTTTTTT

j_call: TRBJ2-3
d_call: NA
v_call: TRBV11-2
clone_size: few
cdr3_aa: CASSGWGQTSTDTQYF
cdr3_nt: TGTGCCAGCAGCGGTTGGGGCCAGACTAGCACAGATACGCAGTATTTT

j_call: TRBJ2-5
d_call: NA
v_call: TRBV10-1
clone_size: NA
cdr3_aa: CASSESPSQETQYF
cdr3_nt: TGCGCCAGCAGTGAGTCGCCAAGCCAAGAGACCCAGTACTTC

j_call: TRBJ2-7
d_call: NA
v_call: TRBV5-1
clone_size: NA
cdr3_aa: CASRPGPDAYEQYF
cdr3_nt: TGCGCCAGCAGACCGGGCCCGGACGCCTACGAGCAGTACTTC

j_call: TRBJ2-7
d_call: TRBD2
v_call: TRBV7-2
clone_size: NA
cdr3_aa: CASSLDGTSAFYEQYF
cdr3_nt: TGTGCCAGCAGCTTAGACGGGACTAGCGCCTTCTACGAGCAGTACTTC

j_call: TRBJ2-5
d_call: NA
v_call: TRBV20-1
clone_size: NA
cdr3_aa: CSADRGGALYF
cdr3_nt: TGCAGTGCCGACCGGGGCGGTGCCCTGTACTTC

j_call: TRBJ2-3
d_call: TRBD1
v_call: TRBV5-1
clone_size: NA
cdr3_aa: CASSLGGTGTDTQYF
cdr3_nt: TGCGCCAGCAGCTTGGGAGGGACAGGCACAGATACGCAGTATTTT

j_call: TRBJ2-3
d_call: NA
v_call: TRBV6-4
clone_size: few
cdr3_aa: CASSTGAPTDTQYF
cdr3_nt: TGTGCCAGCAGTACGGGAGCCCCCACAGATACGCAGTATTTT

j_call: TRBJ1-5
d_call: NA
v_call: TRBV30
clone_size: few
cdr3_aa: CAWSGDRSQPQHF
cdr3_nt: TGTGCCTGGAGTGGAGACAGGAGTCAGCCCCAGCATTTT

j_call: TRBJ1-1
d_call: NA
v_call: TRBV11-2
clone_size: NA
cdr3_aa: CASSPDRGAGMNTEAFF
cdr3_nt: TGTGCCAGCAGCCCCGATCGTGGGGCGGGGATGAACACTGAAGCTTTCTTT

j_call: TRBJ2-7
d_call: NA
v_call: TRBV5-1
clone_size: NA
cdr3_aa: CASRRSGSTDEQYF
cdr3_nt: TGCGCCAGCAGACGGTCGGGAAGTACCGACGAGCAGTACTTC

j_call: TRBJ2-7
d_call: NA
v_call: TRBV4-3
clone_size: NA
cdr3_aa: CASSVNPRRGYEQYF
cdr3_nt: TGCGCCAGCAGCGTAAACCCCCGGCGGGGTTACGAGCAGTACTTC